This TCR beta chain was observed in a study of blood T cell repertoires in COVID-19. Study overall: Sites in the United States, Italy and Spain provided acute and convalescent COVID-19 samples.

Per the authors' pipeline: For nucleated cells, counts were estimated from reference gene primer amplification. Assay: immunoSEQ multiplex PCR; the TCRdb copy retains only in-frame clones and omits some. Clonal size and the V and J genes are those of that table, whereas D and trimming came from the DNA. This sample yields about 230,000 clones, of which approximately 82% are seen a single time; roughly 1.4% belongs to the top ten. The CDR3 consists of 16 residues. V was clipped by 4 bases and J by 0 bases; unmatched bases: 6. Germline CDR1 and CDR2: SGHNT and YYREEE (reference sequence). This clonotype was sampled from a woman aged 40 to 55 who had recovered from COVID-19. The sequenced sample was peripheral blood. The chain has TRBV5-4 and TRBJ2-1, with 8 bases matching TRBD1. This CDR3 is CASSLGQGLSYNEQFF. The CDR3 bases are TGTGCCAGCAGCCTAGGACAGGGCCTCTCCTACAATGAGCAGTTCTTC.